This T cell receptor beta chain is drawn from a study of blood T cell repertoires in COVID-19. Looking at the study overall: Italy, Spain and the United States were the sources of the convalescent and acute COVID-19 samples.

Per germline, CDR1 SGHKS and CDR2 YYEKEE (reference sequence). The germline V and J ends were trimmed by 0 bases and 0 bases, with 9 bases remaining between them. This CDR3 has 15 residues. Original analysis: Nucleated cell counts were estimated from reference gene primer amplification. Profiled with immunoSEQ multiplex PCR; TCRdb holds only in-frame clones, not every one. The DNA was the basis for D and trimming; V, J and clone size are from that table. Among 150,000 or so clones listed, around 80% were seen once. The source material was peripheral blood. The chain recombines TRBV5-5 with TRBJ1-1; D unresolved. This clonotype was sampled from a man between 60 and 70 years old with active or convalescent COVID-19. This chain's CDR3 is CASSLESVMNTEAFF. In DNA form, the CDR3 reads TGTGCCAGCAGCTTGGAGTCAGTCATGAACACTGAAGCTTTCTTT.